The 28 T cell receptor beta chains listed next were all sequenced from one sample in a study of regulatory T cells in long-lasting Graves disease. TCR beta libraries were built with iRepertoire HTBI primers and Arm-PCR of CDR3 regions. TCRdb reprocessed the multiplex PCR reads with MiXCR, giving one entry per CDR3 protein. The sample gives more than 300,000 distinct CDR3 sequences, about 14% of which show up once; approximately 21% is in the top ten. Time point denoted: newly diagnosed GD, antithyroid drugs for less than 3 months. PBMC-derived RNA was used for the TCR library. The sequencing here drew on peripheral blood mononuclear cells (PBMCs), taken at new diagnosis, from a patient treated with antithyroid drugs. The receptors were sampled from a female donor with Graves disease.

The J gene is TRBJ1-2, the V gene TRBV12-3 or TRBV12-4, with D perhaps TRBD1 (5 bases). This CDR3 region has 14 residues. Between the trimmed V and J ends, which lost 3 bases and 6 bases, there was a span of 14 bases. The CDR3 bases are TGTGCCAGCAGTTTTTGGCAGGACAAGGATGGCTACACCTTC. Translated: CASSFWQDKDGYTF.

This chain joins TRBV6-1 and TRBJ2-7; perhaps D is TRBD1 or TRBD2 (5 bases each). CDR1 and CDR2 from the germline V gene are MNHNS and SASEGT. There are 16 residues in the CDR3. V gave up 5 bases and J gave up 3 bases, with 20 bases separating them. As DNA, the CDR3 is TGTGCCAGCAGTCACTTCTCGAGGGACGGGCACTACGAGCAGTACTTC. Translated, it gives CASSHFSRDGHYEQYF.

This clonotype was seen ten or more times. The rearrangement links TRBV4-3 to TRBJ2-1, with D perhaps matching TRBD2 (5 bases). The V end lost 4 bases, the J end lost 0 bases, and 10 bases lay between the germline ends. This CDR3 contains 15 residues. Germline V lookup: CDR1 LGHNA, CDR2 YSLEER. The CDR3 nucleotides read TGCGCCAGCAGCCCGAGGGTCAGCTCCTACAATGAGCAGTTCTTC. This codes for CASSPRVSSYNEQFF.

To note about this clonotype: Given a much more abundant clone one base away, this may be a read error. The chain joins TRBV11-2 to TRBJ2-2, with D possibly being TRBD2 (6 bases). CDR3 size: 16 residues. V was cut by 5 bases and J by 1 base, with 14 bases left in between. Germline V CDR1 and CDR2: SGHAT, FQNNGV. CDR3 DNA sequence: TGTGCCAGCAGCACCCGGAGGGAGTGGAACACCGGGGAGCTGTTTTTT. Amino acid sequence: CASSTRREWNTGELFF.

Comment on this clonotype: A clone one base away is much larger, so this may be a read error. The rearrangement links TRBV4-1 to TRBJ2-1; no clear D gene. Germline CDR1 is MGHRA and CDR2 is YSYEKL. This CDR3 is 14 amino acids long. V was clipped by 4 bases and J by 10 bases, with 17 bases between them. CDR3 DNA: TGCGCCAGCAGCCCCTCCCTTTCGGCCTACGAGCAGTTCTTC. Translated, it gives CASSPSLSAYEQFF.

This chain connects TRBV6-1 to TRBJ1-2; D is uncertain. Deletions cut 10 bases from V and 12 bases from J, with 21 bases between. The CDR3 is 12 residues long. The germline gives CDR1 MNHNS, CDR2 SASEGT. The CDR3 is CATSDSFGGDTF. Written as DNA, the CDR3 is TGTGCCACCTCGGACTCATTTGGCGGAGACACCTTC.

The table lists this clonotype with a few counts. V gene TRBV6-4 combines with J gene TRBJ2-2; D uncertain. CDR1 is MRHNA and CDR2 is SNTAGT in the germline V gene. The V end lost 4 bases, the J end lost 2 bases, and 11 bases lay between the germline ends. The CDR3 runs to 15 residues. This CDR3 reads CASSAQDGNTGELFF. The CDR3 bases are TGTGCCAGCAGTGCCCAGGACGGAAACACCGGGGAGCTGTTTTTT.

At least ten counts were recorded for this clonotype. The V and J genes are TRBV7-7 and TRBJ1-5, with D uncertain. Looked up from germline, CDR1 is SSHAT and CDR2 is FNYEAQ (reference sequence). V lost 1 base, J lost 7 bases, and 8 bases lay in between. The CDR3 runs 13 residues. CDR3 DNA sequence: TGTGCCAGCAGCTTAGATGGGTTGCAGCCCCAGCATTTT. Translated: CASSLDGLQPQHF.

This clonotype was observed many times. The J gene is TRBJ2-5, the V gene TRBV6-1, with D perhaps TRBD2 (5 bases). Germline V CDR1 and CDR2: MNHNS, SASEGT. This CDR3 comprises 15 residues. Deletions cut 0 bases from V and 5 bases from J, with 13 bases between. The CDR3 is CASSEAGKGWETQYF. Here the CDR3 DNA reads TGTGCCAGCAGTGAAGCCGGGAAGGGATGGGAGACCCAGTACTTC.

At least ten counts were recorded for this clonotype. This rearrangement joins TRBV20-1 to TRBJ1-1; D ambiguous. Germline assignment: CDR1 DFQATT and CDR2 SNEGSKA (reference sequence). This CDR3 has 12 residues. Deletions cut 6 bases from V and 6 bases from J, with 14 bases between. Here the CDR3 DNA reads TGCAGTGCGTCCTCCTCAGAGGCTGAAGCTTTCTTT. Residues: CSASSSEAEAFF.

Ten or more counts support this clonotype. This chain connects TRBV5-1 to TRBJ1-1, with no clear D. The ends were cut back, 6 bases at V and 0 bases at J, with 12 bases in the middle. This CDR3 spans 14 amino acids. Germline V gives CDR1 SGHRS, CDR2 YFSETQ. CDR3 amino acids: CASTPAEVNTEAFF. The CDR3 DNA follows: TGCGCCAGCACCCCCGCCGAGGTGAACACTGAAGCTTTCTTT. Full variable domain (rest looked up from reference TRBV5-1 and TRBJ1-1): KAGVTQTPRYLIKTRGQQVTLSCSPISGHRSVSWYQQTPGQGLQFLFEYFSETQRNKGNFPGRFSGRQFSNSRSEMNVSTLELGDSALYLCASTPAEVNTEAFFGQGTRLTVV.

CDR3 sequence reads: CASSLGSGESTDTQYF. CDR3 nucleotides: TGTGCCAGCAGCTTAGGTTCAGGGGAGTCGACAGATACGCAGTATTTT. The chain couples TRBV7-9 to TRBJ2-3, with D perhaps matching TRBD1 (6 bases). Germline V gene sequence: CDR1 SEHNR, CDR2 FQNEAQ (reference sequence). V was trimmed by 1 base and J by 3 bases, leaving 14 bases between them. The CDR3 has 16 amino acids.

This rearrangement joins TRBV29-1 to TRBJ2-7; D is uncertain. Trimming stripped 3 bases from V and 1 base from J, with 7 bases between. The CDR3 runs 12 residues. Germline V gene sequence: CDR1 SQVTM, CDR2 ANQGSEA. The CDR3 is CSVELQSYEQYF. Written as DNA, the CDR3 is TGCAGCGTTGAGTTACAGTCCTACGAGCAGTACTTC.

This clonotype was picked up many times. The rearrangement joins TRBV14 to TRBJ2-1; 11 bases are a match to TRBD2. Germline loops: CDR1 SGHDN, CDR2 FVKESK. The CDR3 is 15 residues long. Trimming removed 2 bases from V and 7 bases from J; junction bases left unmatched: 4. The CDR3 sequence is CASSQFTSGSNEQFF. CDR3 in DNA: TGTGCCAGCAGCCAATTTACTAGCGGGAGTAATGAGCAGTTCTTC.

The rearrangement links TRBV7-2 to TRBJ1-1; perhaps TRBD1 as D (6 bases). V lost 5 bases and J lost 5, with 18 bases in between. CDR3 size: 15 residues. Germline V gives CDR1 SGHTA, CDR2 FQGNSA. DNA for the CDR3: TGTGCCAGCAGCCCACTTGGGGGGGCGCGGACTGAAGCTTTCTTT. This codes for CASSPLGGARTEAFF.

For this clonotype: This likely stems from a read error, as it lies one base from a far larger clone. In DNA form, the CDR3 reads TGTGCCAGCAGCTCGGACAGTAAGACTGAAGCTTTCTTT. The encoded protein is CASSSDSKTEAFF. V is TRBV7-9 and J is TRBJ1-1, with D possibly TRBD1 on 6 matching bases. Per the germline V gene, CDR1 is SEHNR and CDR2 is FQNEAQ (reference sequence). The CDR3 extends over 13 amino acids. Between the trimmed V and J ends, which lost 4 bases and 5 bases, there was a span of 11 bases.

In its sample, this clonotype was seen many times. The V and J genes are TRBV2 and TRBJ2-1, with TRBD2 matching over 11 bases. Germline CDR1 SNHLY, CDR2 FYNNEI. The CDR3 spans 15 residues. J lost 5 bases, V lost 5 bases, and 5 bases had no gene match. CDR3 sequence: CASSSLAGVHNEQFF. CDR3 nucleotides: TGTGCCAGCAGTTCACTAGCGGGGGTGCACAATGAGCAGTTCTTC. The full variable domain, in which reference TRBV2 and TRBJ2-1 provide the parts outside the CDR3, is EPEVTQTPSHQVTQMGQEVILRCVPISNHLYFYWYRQILGQKVEFLVSFYNNEISEKSEIFDDQFSVERPDGSNFTLKIRSTKLEDSAMYFCASSSLAGVHNEQFFGPGTRLTVL.

V and J are TRBV19 and TRBJ2-1, with TRBD2 identical over 12 bases. The CDR3 consists of 16 residues. J was trimmed by 8 bases and V by 6 bases; bases with no gene match: 11. Germline V gene data show CDR1 as LNHDA and CDR2 as SQIVND (reference sequence). DNA of the CDR3: TGTGCCAGTAGACCTTGGGAACTAGCGGGAGGACATGAGCAGTTCTTC. Translated: CASRPWELAGGHEQFF.

The chain employs TRBV19 and TRBJ1-1; maybe TRBD1 (5 bases). CDR3 size: 15 residues. Germline assignment: CDR1 LNHDA and CDR2 SQIVND (reference sequence). Trimming removed 5 bases from V and 0 bases from J, with 13 bases in between. DNA of the CDR3: TGTGCCAGTAGTCCCCCCTCAGGGCTGAACACTGAAGCTTTCTTT. Its protein product is CASSPPSGLNTEAFF.

There are many counts of this clonotype. The rearrangement links TRBV20-1 to TRBJ2-3; TRBD1 agrees at 10 bases. This CDR3 is built from 16 residues. Germline loops: CDR1 DFQATT, CDR2 SNEGSKA (reference sequence). V shed 1 base and J 4 bases; nucleotides not matched to a gene: 8. CDR3 sequence (DNA): TGCAGTGCTAGAGTGGCCGGGACAGGGGTCGCAGATACGCAGTATTTT. Protein: CSARVAGTGVADTQYF.

The table lists this clonotype with many counts. This chain connects TRBV7-2 to TRBJ2-7, with D uncertain. In germline, CDR1 is SGHTA, CDR2 FQGNSA. The CDR3 loop spans 12 amino acids. Between the trimmed V and J ends, which lost 7 bases and 6 bases, there was a span of 13 bases. The CDR3 reads CASTTAVGEQYF. In DNA, the CDR3 is TGTGCCAGCACGACCGCCGTAGGCGAGCAGTACTTC. The whole variable domain, remainder taken from reference TRBV7-2 and TRBJ2-7, is GAGVSQSPSNKVTEKGKDVELRCDPISGHTALYWYRQSLGQGLEFLIYFQGNSAPDKSGLPSDRFSAERTGGSVSTLTIQRTQQEDSAVYLCASTTAVGEQYFGPGTRLTVT.

As to this clonotype: At one of its ends the junction is not consistent with the germline gene, which may arise from a read error. The chain couples TRBV12-3 or TRBV12-4 to TRBJ2-1, with 12 bases matching TRBD2. This CDR3 comprises 18 residues. The CDR3 DNA sequence: TGTGCCAGCAGTTACCGGGCGGCGGGACTAGCGGGCCCGAGTGAGCAGTCCTTC. Translated: CASSYRAAGLAGPSEQSF.

This clonotype was found many times. The chain carries TRBV20-1 and TRBJ1-1, with no clear D. V gave up 7 bases and J gave up 1 base, with 7 bases separating them. Per the germline V gene, CDR1 is DFQATT and CDR2 is SNEGSKA (reference sequence). The CDR3 covers 11 residues. The CDR3 coding sequence is TGCAGTGTTCGAGGGAACACTGAAGCTTTCTTT. Residues: CSVRGNTEAFF.

The sample holds one count of this clonotype. V gene TRBV7-8 combines with J gene TRBJ1-4; D perhaps matches TRBD1 (5 bases). Per germline, CDR1 SGHVS and CDR2 FQNEAQ. Trimming took 5 bases from V and 0 from J, leaving 16 bases between them. The CDR3 length is 17 residues. CDR3 DNA: TGTGCCAGCAGCCCAGCTACAGGAATTGCAACTAATGAAAAACTGTTTTTT. Translating it yields CASSPATGIATNEKLFF.

This clonotype was observed at least ten times. This chain joins TRBV5-5 and TRBJ2-1; no reliable D call. Germline V CDR1 and CDR2: SGHKS, YYEKEE (reference sequence). V was cut by 0 bases and J by 2 bases, with 6 bases left in between. The CDR3 sequence is 14 residues long. The CDR3 spells CASSLEGTYNEQFF. The CDR3 coding sequence is TGTGCCAGCAGCTTGGAAGGGACCTACAATGAGCAGTTCTTC.

This rearrangement joins TRBV4-1 to TRBJ2-3, with TRBD2 identical over 9 bases. Per the germline V gene, CDR1 is MGHRA and CDR2 is YSYEKL. The CDR3 consists of 17 residues. V shed 1 base, J shed 2 bases, and the junction held 7 bases outside the gene matches. The CDR3 here is CASSQALAGGPTDTQYF. CDR3 coding DNA: TGCGCCAGCAGCCAAGCTCTGGCGGGGGGGCCCACAGATACGCAGTATTTT.

There are a few counts of this clonotype. The genes are TRBV12-5 and TRBJ2-3; D gene ambiguous. Trimming left V 6 bases short and J 2 bases short, with 9 bases between. Germline loops: CDR1 LGHNT, CDR2 FRNRAP. This CDR3 has 13 amino acids. The CDR3 sequence: CASGTTYTDTQYF. The CDR3 bases are TGTGCTAGTGGCACCACCTACACAGATACGCAGTATTTT.

V and J are TRBV30 and TRBJ1-1; D gene uncertain. Germline values: CDR1 GTSNPN, CDR2 SVGIG (reference sequence). With 6 bases removed from V and 1 base from J, the gap between germline ends came to 9 bases. This CDR3 comprises 12 residues. The CDR3 DNA reads as TGTGCCTGTCGGAAGGGGAACACTGAAGCTTTCTTT. Amino acid sequence: CACRKGNTEAFF.